This passage covers 8 T cell receptor beta chains from one sample sequenced in a study of blood T cell repertoires in COVID-19. This table comes from immunoSEQ multiplex PCR, and its TCRdb copy is limited to in-frame clones, with some not included. The table records about 79,000 clones, approximately 90% of them present only once. Input material: peripheral blood. The source of these receptors is a man in his 70s with active or convalescent COVID-19.

The V call is TRBV6-5, the J call TRBJ2-3; 7 positions agree with TRBD1. The V and J ends lost 6 bases and 1 base, in that order; junction bases with no gene match: 4. CDR1 is MNHEY and CDR2 is SVGAGI in the germline V gene. The CDR3 runs 14 residues. Here the CDR3 DNA reads TGTGCCAGCAGACCCGGACAGGGCACAGATACGCAGTATTTT. Residues: CASRPGQGTDTQYF.

The CDR3 reads CASSRWAGYQETQYF. The CDR3 DNA sequence: TGTGCCAGCAGTCGTTGGGCGGGCTACCAAGAGACCCAGTACTTC. V usage is TRBV6-5 and J usage is TRBJ2-5; D might be TRBD2 (5 bases). Germline CDR1 is MNHEY and CDR2 is SVGAGI. Trimming stripped 5 bases from V and 0 bases from J, with 13 bases between. CDR3 length: 15 amino acids.

The rearrangement uses TRBV11-3 and TRBJ2-1, with D possibly TRBD1 on 5 matching bases. Trimming removed 4 bases at V and 9 bases at J, with 13 bases between. The germline V gene has CDR1 SGHNT and CDR2 YENEEA. This CDR3 comprises 13 residues. For the CDR3, the DNA is TGTGCCAGCAGCTCCGGACATTGGGGTGAGCAGTTCTTC. Protein: CASSSGHWGEQFF.

V usage is TRBV10-3 and J usage is TRBJ2-2; TRBD2 matches at 7 bases. The CDR3 covers 14 residues. Germline values: CDR1 ENHRY, CDR2 SYGVKD. Losses at the gene ends were 7 bases for V and 4 bases for J; bases not matched to a gene: 6. The CDR3 is CAIKEAGFTGELFF. In DNA form, the CDR3 reads TGTGCCATCAAGGAAGCGGGGTTCACCGGGGAGCTGTTTTTT.

V gene TRBV5-1 combines with J gene TRBJ2-1; D is unclear. This CDR3 region has 15 residues. Germline CDR1 is SGHRS and CDR2 is YFSETQ. Trimming removed 3 bases from V and 0 bases from J, with 10 bases in between. The CDR3 spells CASSSTRSSYNEQFF. CDR3 bases: TGCGCCAGCAGCTCGACCCGGAGCTCCTACAATGAGCAGTTCTTC.

This chain uses TRBV9 with TRBJ2-7, with 9 bases that match TRBD2. The V and J ends lost 0 bases and 1 base, in that order; junction bases with no gene match: 2. The CDR3 spans 15 residues. Germline V gene data show CDR1 as SGDLS and CDR2 as YYNGEE. Here the CDR3 DNA reads TGTGCCAGCAGCGTAGGGCTAGCGGGGTCCTACGAGCAGTACTTC. Protein product: CASSVGLAGSYEQYF. Full variable domain (missing parts from reference TRBV9 and TRBJ2-7): DSGVTQTPKHLITATGQRVTLRCSPRSGDLSVYWYQQSLDQGLQFLIQYYNGEERAKGNILERFSAQQFPDLHSELNLSSLELGDSALYFCASSVGLAGSYEQYFGPGTRLTVT.

This chain uses TRBV7-9 with TRBJ2-5, with 9 positions matching TRBD1. Germline values: CDR1 SEHNR, CDR2 FQNEAQ (reference sequence). CDR3 size: 15 residues. J lost 7 bases, V lost 1 base, and 7 bases had no gene match. The DNA of the CDR3 is TGTGCCAGCAGCTTAGGTACAGGGGGCTCGGGGACCCAGTACTTC. Translating it yields CASSLGTGGSGTQYF.

The sample holds one count of this clone. CDR3 sequence reads: CASSPKGVATNEKLFF. In nucleotides, the CDR3 is TGTGCCAGCAGTCCCAAGGGGGTTGCAACTAATGAAAAACTGTTTTTT. The chain recombines TRBV27 with TRBJ1-4; weak D call: TRBD1 (6 bases). The length of the CDR3 is 16 residues. The germline CDR1 and CDR2 sequences are MNHEY and SMNVEV (reference sequence). Deletions cut 5 bases from V and 0 bases from J, with 13 bases between.